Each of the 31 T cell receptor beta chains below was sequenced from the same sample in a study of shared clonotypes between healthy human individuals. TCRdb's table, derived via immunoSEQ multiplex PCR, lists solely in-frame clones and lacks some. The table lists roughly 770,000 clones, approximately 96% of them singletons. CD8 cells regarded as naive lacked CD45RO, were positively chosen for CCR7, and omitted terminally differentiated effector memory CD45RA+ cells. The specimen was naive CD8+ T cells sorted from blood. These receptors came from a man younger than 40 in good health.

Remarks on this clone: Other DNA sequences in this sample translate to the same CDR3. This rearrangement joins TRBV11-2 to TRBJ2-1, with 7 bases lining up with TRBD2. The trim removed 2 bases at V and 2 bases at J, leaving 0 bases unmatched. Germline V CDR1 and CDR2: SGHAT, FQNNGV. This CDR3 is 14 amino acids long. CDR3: CASSLLAAYNEQFF. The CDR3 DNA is TGTGCCAGCAGCTTACTAGCGGCCTACAATGAGCAGTTCTTC. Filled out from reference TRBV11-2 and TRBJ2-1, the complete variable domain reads EAGVAQSPRYKIIEKRQSVAFWCNPISGHATLYWYQQILGQGPKLLIQFQNNGVVDDSQLPKDRFSAERLKGVDSTLKIQPAKLEDSAVYLCASSLLAAYNEQFFGPGTRLTVL.

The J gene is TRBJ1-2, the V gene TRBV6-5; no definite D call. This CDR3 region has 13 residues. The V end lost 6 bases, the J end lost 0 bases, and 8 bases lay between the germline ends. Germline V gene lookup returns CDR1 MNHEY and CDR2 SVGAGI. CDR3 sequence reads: CASSFQSNYGYTF. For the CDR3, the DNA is TGTGCCAGCAGCTTTCAGTCTAACTATGGCTACACCTTC.

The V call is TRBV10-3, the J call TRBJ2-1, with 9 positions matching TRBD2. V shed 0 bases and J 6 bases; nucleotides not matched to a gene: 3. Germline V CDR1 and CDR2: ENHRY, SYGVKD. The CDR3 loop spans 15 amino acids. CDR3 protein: CAISESAGGGNEQFF. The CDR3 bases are TGTGCCATCAGTGAGTCCGCGGGAGGGGGCAATGAGCAGTTCTTC.

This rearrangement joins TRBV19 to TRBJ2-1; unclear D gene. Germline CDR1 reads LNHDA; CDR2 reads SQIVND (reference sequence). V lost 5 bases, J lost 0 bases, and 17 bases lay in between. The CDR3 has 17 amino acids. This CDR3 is CASSQVQEIHSYNEQFF. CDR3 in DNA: TGTGCCAGTAGTCAGGTCCAGGAAATCCACTCCTACAATGAGCAGTTCTTC. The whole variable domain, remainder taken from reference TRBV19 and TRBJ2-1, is DGGITQSPKYLFRKEGQNVTLSCEQNLNHDAMYWYRQDPGQGLRLIYYSQIVNDFQKGDIAEGYSVSREKKESFPLTVTSAQKNPTAFYLCASSQVQEIHSYNEQFFGPGTRLTVL.

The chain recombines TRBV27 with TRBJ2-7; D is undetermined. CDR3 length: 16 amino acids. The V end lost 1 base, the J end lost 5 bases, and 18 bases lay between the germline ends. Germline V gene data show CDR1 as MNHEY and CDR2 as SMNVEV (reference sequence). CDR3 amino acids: CASSLYPLSGRNEQYF. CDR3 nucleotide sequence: TGTGCCAGCAGTTTATACCCCCTATCCGGGCGGAACGAGCAGTACTTC.

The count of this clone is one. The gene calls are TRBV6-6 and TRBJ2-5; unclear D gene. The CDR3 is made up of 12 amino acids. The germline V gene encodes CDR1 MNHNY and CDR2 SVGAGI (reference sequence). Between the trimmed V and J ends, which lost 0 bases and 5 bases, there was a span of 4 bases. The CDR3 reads CASSYSLETQYF. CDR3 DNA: TGTGCCAGCAGTTACTCGTTGGAGACCCAGTACTTC.

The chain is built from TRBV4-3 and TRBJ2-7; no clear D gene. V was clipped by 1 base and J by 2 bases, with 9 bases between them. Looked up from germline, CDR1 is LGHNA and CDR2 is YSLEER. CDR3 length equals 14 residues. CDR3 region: CASSQGPGTYEQYF. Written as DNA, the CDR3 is TGCGCCAGCAGCCAAGGTCCTGGGACCTACGAGCAGTACTTC.

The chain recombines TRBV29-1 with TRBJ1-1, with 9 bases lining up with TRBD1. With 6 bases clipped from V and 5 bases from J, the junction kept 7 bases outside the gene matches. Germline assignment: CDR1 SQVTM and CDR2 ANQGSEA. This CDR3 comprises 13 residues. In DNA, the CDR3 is TGCAGCGTACCGGGACAGGGAGGGACTGAAGCTTTCTTT. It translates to CSVPGQGGTEAFF.

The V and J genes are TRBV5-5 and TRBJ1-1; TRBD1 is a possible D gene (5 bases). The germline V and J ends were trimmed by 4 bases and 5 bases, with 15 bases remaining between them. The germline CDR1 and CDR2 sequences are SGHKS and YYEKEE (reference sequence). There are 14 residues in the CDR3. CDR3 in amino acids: CASSLGIQGTEAFF. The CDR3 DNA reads TGTGCCAGCAGCCTCGGGATTCAGGGAACTGAAGCTTTCTTT.

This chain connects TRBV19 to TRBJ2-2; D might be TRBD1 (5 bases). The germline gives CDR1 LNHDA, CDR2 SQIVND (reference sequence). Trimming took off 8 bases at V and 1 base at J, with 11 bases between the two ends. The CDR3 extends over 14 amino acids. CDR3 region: CASCAGLNTGELFF. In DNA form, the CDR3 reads TGTGCCAGTTGCGCAGGGCTGAACACCGGGGAGCTGTTTTTT.

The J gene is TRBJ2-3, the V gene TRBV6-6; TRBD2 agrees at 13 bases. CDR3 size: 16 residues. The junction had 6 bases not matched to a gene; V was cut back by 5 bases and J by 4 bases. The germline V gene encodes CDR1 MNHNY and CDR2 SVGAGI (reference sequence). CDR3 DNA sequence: TGTGCCAGCAGTCAACGACTAGCGGGAGGCGCAGATACGCAGTATTTT. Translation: CASSQRLAGGADTQYF.

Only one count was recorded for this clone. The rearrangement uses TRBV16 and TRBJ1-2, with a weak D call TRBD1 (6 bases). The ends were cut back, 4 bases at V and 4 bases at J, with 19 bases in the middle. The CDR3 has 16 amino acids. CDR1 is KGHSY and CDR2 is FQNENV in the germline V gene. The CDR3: CASSPTPAGEVYGYTF. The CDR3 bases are TGTGCCAGCAGCCCCACCCCGGCAGGGGAGGTCTATGGCTACACCTTC.

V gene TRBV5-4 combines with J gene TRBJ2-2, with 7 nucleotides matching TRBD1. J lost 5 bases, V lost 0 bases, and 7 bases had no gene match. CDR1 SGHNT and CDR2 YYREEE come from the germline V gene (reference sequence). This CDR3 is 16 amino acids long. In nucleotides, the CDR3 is TGTGCCAGCAGCTTGGCAGGGCAGGGGGTGACCGGGGAGCTGTTTTTT. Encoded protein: CASSLAGQGVTGELFF.

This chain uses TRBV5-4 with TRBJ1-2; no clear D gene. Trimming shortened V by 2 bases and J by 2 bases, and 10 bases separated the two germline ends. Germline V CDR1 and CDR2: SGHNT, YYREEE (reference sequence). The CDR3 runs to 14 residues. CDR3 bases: TGTGCCAGCAGCTTTTTGGACGGGAACTATGGCTACACCTTC. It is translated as CASSFLDGNYGYTF.

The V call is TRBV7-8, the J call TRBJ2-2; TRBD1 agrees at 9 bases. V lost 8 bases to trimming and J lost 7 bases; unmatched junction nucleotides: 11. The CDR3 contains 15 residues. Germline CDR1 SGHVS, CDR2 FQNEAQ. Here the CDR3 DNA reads TGTGCCAGCGAGCCCGGGACAGGGTGGAGCGGGGAGCTGTTTTTT. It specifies CASEPGTGWSGELFF.

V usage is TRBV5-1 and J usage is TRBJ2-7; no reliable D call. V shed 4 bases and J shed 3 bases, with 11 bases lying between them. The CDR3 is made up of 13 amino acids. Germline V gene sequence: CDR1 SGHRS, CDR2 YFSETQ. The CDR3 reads CASSPDFNYEQYF. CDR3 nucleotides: TGCGCCAGCAGCCCAGACTTTAACTACGAGCAGTACTTC.

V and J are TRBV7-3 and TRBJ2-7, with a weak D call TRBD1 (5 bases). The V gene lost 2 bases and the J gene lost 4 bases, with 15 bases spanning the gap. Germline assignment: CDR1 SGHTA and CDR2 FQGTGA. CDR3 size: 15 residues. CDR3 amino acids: CASSLYGRAGYEQYF. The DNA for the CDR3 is TGTGCCAGCAGCTTATACGGCAGGGCTGGGTACGAGCAGTACTTC.

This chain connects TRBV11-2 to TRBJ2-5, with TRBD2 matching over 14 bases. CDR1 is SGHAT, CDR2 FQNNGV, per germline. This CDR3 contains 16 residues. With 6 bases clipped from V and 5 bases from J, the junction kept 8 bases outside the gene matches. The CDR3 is CASRGTSGSLGETQYF. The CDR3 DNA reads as TGTGCCAGCAGGGGGACTAGCGGGAGTCTGGGGGAGACCCAGTACTTC. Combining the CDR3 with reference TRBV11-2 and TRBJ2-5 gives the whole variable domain EAGVAQSPRYKIIEKRQSVAFWCNPISGHATLYWYQQILGQGPKLLIQFQNNGVVDDSQLPKDRFSAERLKGVDSTLKIQPAKLEDSAVYLCASRGTSGSLGETQYFGPGTRLLVL.

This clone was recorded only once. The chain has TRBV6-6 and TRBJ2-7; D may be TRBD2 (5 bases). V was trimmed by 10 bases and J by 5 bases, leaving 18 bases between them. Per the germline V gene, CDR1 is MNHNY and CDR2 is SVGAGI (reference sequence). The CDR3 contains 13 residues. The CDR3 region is CATLATPLNEQYF. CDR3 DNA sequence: TGTGCCACCTTAGCGACTCCCCTAAACGAGCAGTACTTC.

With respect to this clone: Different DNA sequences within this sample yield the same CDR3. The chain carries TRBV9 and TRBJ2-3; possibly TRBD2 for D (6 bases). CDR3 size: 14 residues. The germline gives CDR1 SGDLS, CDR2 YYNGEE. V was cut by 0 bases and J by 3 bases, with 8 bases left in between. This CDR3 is CASSVVGGTDTQYF. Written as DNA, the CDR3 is TGTGCCAGCAGCGTAGTGGGGGGTACAGATACGCAGTATTTT. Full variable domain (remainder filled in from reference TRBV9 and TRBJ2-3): DSGVTQTPKHLITATGQRVTLRCSPRSGDLSVYWYQQSLDQGLQFLIQYYNGEERAKGNILERFSAQQFPDLHSELNLSSLELGDSALYFCASSVVGGTDTQYFGPGTRLTVL.

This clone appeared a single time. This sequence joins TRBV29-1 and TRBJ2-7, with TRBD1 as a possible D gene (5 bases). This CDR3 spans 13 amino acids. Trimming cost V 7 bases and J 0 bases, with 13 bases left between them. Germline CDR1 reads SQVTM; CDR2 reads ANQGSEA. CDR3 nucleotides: TGCAGCGCCAGATTAGGGGCCTCCTACGAGCAGTACTTC. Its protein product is CSARLGASYEQYF.

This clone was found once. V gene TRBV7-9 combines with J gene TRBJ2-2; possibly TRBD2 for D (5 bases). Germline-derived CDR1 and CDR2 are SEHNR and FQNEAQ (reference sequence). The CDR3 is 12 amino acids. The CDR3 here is CARAELTGELFF. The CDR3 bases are TGTGCGAGGGCGGAACTCACCGGGGAGCTGTTTTTT.

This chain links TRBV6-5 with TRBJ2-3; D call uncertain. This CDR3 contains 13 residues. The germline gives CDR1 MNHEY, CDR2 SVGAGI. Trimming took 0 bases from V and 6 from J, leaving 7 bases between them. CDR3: CASSYSLEDTQYF. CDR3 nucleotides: TGTGCCAGCAGTTACTCTCTGGAGGATACGCAGTATTTT.

The CDR3 nucleotides are TGTGCCAGCAGCTTAACGGGAGGGCCGATCAATGAGCAGTTCTTC. This encodes CASSLTGGPINEQFF. The chain couples TRBV11-2 to TRBJ2-1; 8 nucleotides align to TRBD2. In germline, CDR1 is SGHAT, CDR2 FQNNGV. The CDR3 spans 15 residues. J gave up 6 bases and V 2 bases, and 6 bases lay outside the gene matches.

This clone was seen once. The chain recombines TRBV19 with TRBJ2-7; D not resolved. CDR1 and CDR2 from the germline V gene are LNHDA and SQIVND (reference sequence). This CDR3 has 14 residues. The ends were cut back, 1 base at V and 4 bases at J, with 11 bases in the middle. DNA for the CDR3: TGTGCCAGTAGTATAGGCTGGTCTCGATACGAGCAGTACTTC. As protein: CASSIGWSRYEQYF.

The CDR3 bases are TGTGCCAGCAATCCGGGACAGGGGCCATACGAGCAGTACTTC. It translates to CASNPGQGPYEQYF. The chain joins TRBV27 to TRBJ2-7; 10 nucleotides align to TRBD1. The CDR3 runs to 14 residues. Germline-derived CDR1 and CDR2 are MNHEY and SMNVEV (reference sequence). V shed 7 bases, J shed 4 bases, and the junction held 7 bases outside the gene matches.

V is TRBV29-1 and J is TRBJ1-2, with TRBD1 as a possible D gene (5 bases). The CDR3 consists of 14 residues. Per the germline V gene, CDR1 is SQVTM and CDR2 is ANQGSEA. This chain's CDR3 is CSGGEAGSNYGYTF. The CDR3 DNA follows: TGCAGTGGGGGAGAGGCAGGGTCAAACTATGGCTACACCTTC.

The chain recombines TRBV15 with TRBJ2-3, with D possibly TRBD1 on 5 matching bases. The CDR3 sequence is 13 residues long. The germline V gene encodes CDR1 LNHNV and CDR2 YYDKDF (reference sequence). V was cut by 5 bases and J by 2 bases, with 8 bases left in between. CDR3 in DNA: TGTGCCACCAGCGAAGGGGACACAGATACGCAGTATTTT. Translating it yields CATSEGDTDTQYF. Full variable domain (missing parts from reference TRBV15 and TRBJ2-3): DAMVIQNPRYQVTQFGKPVTLSCSQTLNHNVMYWYQQKSSQAPKLLFHYYDKDFNNEADTPDNFQSRRPNTSFCFLDIRSPGLGDTAMYLCATSEGDTDTQYFGPGTRLTVL.

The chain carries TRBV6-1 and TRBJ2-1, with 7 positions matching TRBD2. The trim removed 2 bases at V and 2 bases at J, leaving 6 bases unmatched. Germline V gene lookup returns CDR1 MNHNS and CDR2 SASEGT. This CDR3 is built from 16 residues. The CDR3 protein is CASSERGGGTYNEQFF. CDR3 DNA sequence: TGTGCCAGCAGTGAACGCGGGGGAGGTACCTACAATGAGCAGTTCTTC.

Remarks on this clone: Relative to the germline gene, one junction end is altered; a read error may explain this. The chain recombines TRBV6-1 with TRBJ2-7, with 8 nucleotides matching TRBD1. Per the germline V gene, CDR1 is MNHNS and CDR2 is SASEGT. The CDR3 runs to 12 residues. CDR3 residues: CATDRGSHEQYF. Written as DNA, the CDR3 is TGTGCCACTGACAGGGGCTCCCACGAGCAGTACTTC.

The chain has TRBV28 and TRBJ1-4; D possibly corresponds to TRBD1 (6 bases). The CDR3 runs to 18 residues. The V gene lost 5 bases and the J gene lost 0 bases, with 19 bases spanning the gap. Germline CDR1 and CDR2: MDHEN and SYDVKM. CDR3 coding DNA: TGTGCCAGCAGTCTCCCCCCGGGACACCCCTCAACTAATGAAAAACTGTTTTTT. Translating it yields CASSLPPGHPSTNEKLFF.